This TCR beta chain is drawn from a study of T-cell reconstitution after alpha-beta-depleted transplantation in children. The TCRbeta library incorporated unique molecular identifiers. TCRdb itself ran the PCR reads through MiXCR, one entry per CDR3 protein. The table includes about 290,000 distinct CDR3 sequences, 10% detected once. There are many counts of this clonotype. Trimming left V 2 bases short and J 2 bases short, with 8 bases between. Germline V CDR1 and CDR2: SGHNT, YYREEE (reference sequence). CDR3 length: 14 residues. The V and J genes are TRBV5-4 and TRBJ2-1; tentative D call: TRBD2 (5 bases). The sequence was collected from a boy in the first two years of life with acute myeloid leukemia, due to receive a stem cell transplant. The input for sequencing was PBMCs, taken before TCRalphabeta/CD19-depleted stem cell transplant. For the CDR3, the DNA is TGTGCCAGCAGCTTTAGCGCGACCTACAATGAGCAGTTCTTC. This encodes CASSFSATYNEQFF.